This section outlines one T cell receptor (beta chain) sequence together with its context. In its sample, this clone comes out as medium-sized (0.01 to 0.1%). No cognate antigen has been identified for it. Within one base of it there is no much larger clone, and no base qualities were kept. Single viable CD3+CD4+CD8-CD45RO+ cells were sorted as memory CD4+ T cells on a FACSAria II. CMV serostatus was assessed using a Roche Elecsys assay, by which serum IgG against CMV pp150, pp28, p38 and p52 was detected. After the samples were thawed, total CD4+ T cells were enriched through positive selection using CD4 magnetic microbeads. Samples originated from another study that specifically interrogated the CD4+ T cell memory repertoire. Peripheral blood mononuclear cells were isolated and cryopreserved according to standard operating procedures, and serum was stored at -80 degrees C. The staining relied on CD3-PerCP (BW264/56), CD4-APC (RPA-T4), CD45RO-PE (UCHT1) and CD8-Pacific Orange (3B5) antibodies, and Sytox blue was used to exclude non-viable cells.

The Quick-DNA Microprep Kit was used to extract genomic DNA from the sorted cells. Amplification of TCRbeta DNA was done with the immunoSEQ hsTCRbeta kit, following the protocol from the manufacturer. An Illumina MiSeq instrument was used to sequence the TCRbeta libraries. The authors' pipeline ran thus. After out-of-frame sequences were removed, 2,204,828 distinct TCRbeta sequences remained, averaging around 61,000 per individual. Each individual was scored using the number of some 150 previously reported CMV-associated TCRbeta sequences that the individual carried and the total number of productive distinct TCRbeta sequences. A beta-binomial model was reimplemented in Python, and scikit-learn random forests with default parameters were trained on data from the US cohort. Classifier performance on the Belgian cohort was summarized as median AUC with percentile confidence intervals calculated over 10,000 bootstrap iterations. In its TCRdb copy, this immuneACCESS table keeps in-frame sequences only and misses some clones. Where compared with another copy, unresolved V genes explain less than half of these, and the others have no known cause. That table supplies the V and J calls and clone size; D and trimming were determined from the DNA. In all, the sample holds approximately 42,000 clones, and 79% of those were seen once. Of the sample, 1.1% is held by the ten largest clones.

These data originate in a study of memory CD4+ T cells and cytomegalovirus serostatus (dated by TCRdb to between 2017 and 2020). In the study overall: The cohort comprised some 35 healthy Belgian adults, 9 CMV seropositive and about 25 CMV seronegative. To replicate a published TCR-based CMV serostatus classifier, the researchers sequenced the CD4+ memory TCRbeta repertoires of a Belgian cohort whose cytomegalovirus serostatus was known.

The study at large found these results: CMV serostatus prediction reached a median bootstrapped AUC of roughly 0.95 with the original framework and just under 0.93 with a US-trained random forest. Only CD4+CD45RO+ memory cells were sequenced, unlike the original study, which covered naive and memory CD4+ and CD8+ populations. Of fewer than 200 previously reported CMV-associated TCRbeta sequences, around 70 appeared in the CD4+ memory repertoires, each in one to five individuals. The results were interpreted as suggesting that the CMV-associated TCR signature is largely present in the CD4+ memory repertoire. On the Belgian cohort, the classifier built on the original framework reached a median bootstrapped AUC of around 0.96, with a 95% CI of 0.76-1.00.

The CDR3 sequence holds 12 residues, the cysteine and phenylalanine included. CDR3 DNA is the only sequence kept; it has 36 bases, read in frame from the first base. V and J are truncated by 8 bases and 0 bases respectively, leaving an intervening sequence of 7 bases. From the germline V gene, CDR1 is SGHDN and CDR2 is FVKESK. The chain is made from TRBV14 and TRBJ1-2; no D gene call is confident. The sequencing sample was made of memory CD4+ T cells from blood. The clonotype comes from an adult in good health and CMV-seronegative. The CDR3 region reads CASGASNYGYTF. DNA sequence: TGTGCCAGCGGCGCCTCTAACTATGGCTACACCTTC.